A single T cell receptor beta chain is shown here with its context. Its antigen is unidentified. This record belongs to a study of cytomegalovirus exposure and HLA in healthy donors. For the study at large: The same platform was used for the 110 or so validation repertoires and the approximately 670 first-cohort repertoires, a later analysis reported. Study results and limitations: Overall, approximately 180 TCR beta chains were annotated as cytomegalovirus-associated. Reports credit the classifier with highly specific, highly sensitive diagnosis of cytomegalovirus status. Three CMV-associated chains proved CMV antigen-specific in vitro.

The ends were cut back, 1 base at V and 5 bases at J, with 9 bases in the middle. CDR1 SGHTA and CDR2 FQGNSA come from the germline V gene. This CDR3 is built from 14 residues. Generated by immunoSEQ multiplex PCR, the TCRdb table keeps only in-frame clones and is missing some. The data show some 72,000 clones, 90% to 96% seen once. The rearrangement links TRBV7-2 to TRBJ2-1; tentatively, D is TRBD2 (6 bases). This receptor was obtained from a man aged 18 to 29 in good health and CMV-seropositive. Source material: PBMCs. The CDR3 region is CASSLDGTHNEQFF. CDR3 nucleotide sequence: TGTGCCAGCAGCTTAGACGGGACTCACAATGAGCAGTTCTTC.